This TCR beta chain was identified during a study of T cells after yellow fever vaccination. Turning to the study itself: Some fractions had low cell numbers, and these were prepared with SMART-Seq v4 Ultra Low Input. Overall study results and limits: Most primary-vaccination clones recurred post-booster (under 98% CD4, just over 85% CD8).

This clonotype was recorded many times. The antigen remains unidentified. MiXCR was run by TCRdb on the 5' RACE reads, yielding one entry per CDR3 protein. Of over 110,000 distinct CDR3 sequences in the sample, 6.5% to 8.5% were seen once. The receptor comes from a man aged 25-45 years who received the YFV17D yellow fever vaccine. The specimen comprised CD4+ T cells sorted from PBMCs, sampled 5 days after the yellow fever booster vaccination.

In nucleotides, the CDR3 is TGTGCCAGCAGTTACCAGGGTGTCGTGTTTGGGACTAGCGGGAGTCGAGAGACCCAGTACTTC. Encoded protein: CASSYQGVVFGTSGSRETQYF. The J gene is TRBJ2-5, the V gene TRBV6-2 or TRBV6-3, with 14 bases that match TRBD2. The length of the CDR3 is 21 residues. The trim removed 2 bases at V and 4 bases at J, leaving 18 bases unmatched. The germline CDR1 and CDR2 sequences are MNHEY and SVGEGT.